The source of this TCR beta chain is a study of blood T cells in healthy people across ages. General observations from the study: Higher diversity, along with more naive CD4+ cells, distinguished long-lived donors from aged donors.

Then a second PCR, running about 6 to 12 cycles, was carried out with a sample-barcoded 5' primer and a J-beta primer mix. TCRdb passed the 5' RACE reads through MiXCR, listing each CDR3 protein once. The sample includes fewer than 800,000 distinct CDR3 sequences, under 25% seen only once; the top ten take roughly 3.4%. Trimming shortened V by 5 bases and J by 1 base, and 9 bases separated the two germline ends. The CDR3 covers 15 residues. CDR1 is LNHNV and CDR2 is YYDKDF in the germline V gene (reference sequence). This clonotype was seen a handful of times. Its specificity is unknown. The origin of this receptor is a man between 65 and 85 years old in good health. Source material: blood. This rearrangement joins TRBV15 to TRBJ2-6; D is unresolved. The CDR3 sequence: CATSPHGSGANVLTF. CDR3 sequence (DNA): TGTGCCACCAGCCCACACGGGTCTGGGGCCAACGTCCTGACTTTC.